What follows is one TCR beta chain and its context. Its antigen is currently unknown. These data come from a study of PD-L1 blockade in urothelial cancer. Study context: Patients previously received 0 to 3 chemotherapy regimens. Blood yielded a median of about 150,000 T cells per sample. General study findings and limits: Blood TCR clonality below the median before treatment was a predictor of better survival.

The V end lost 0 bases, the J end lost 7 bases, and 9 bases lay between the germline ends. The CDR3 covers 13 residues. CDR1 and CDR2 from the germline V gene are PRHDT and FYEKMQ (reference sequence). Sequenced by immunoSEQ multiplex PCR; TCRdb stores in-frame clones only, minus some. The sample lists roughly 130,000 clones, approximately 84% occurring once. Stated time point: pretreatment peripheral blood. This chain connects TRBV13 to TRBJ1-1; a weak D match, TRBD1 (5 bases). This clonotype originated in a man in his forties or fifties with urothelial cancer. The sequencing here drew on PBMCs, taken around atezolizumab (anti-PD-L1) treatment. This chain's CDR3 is CASSLGSGVEAFF. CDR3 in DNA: TGTGCCAGCAGCTTAGGGTCGGGGGTTGAAGCTTTCTTT.